This T cell receptor beta chain was obtained from a study of shared clonotypes between healthy human individuals (TCRdb year 2020). The study in broad terms: The cohort included a few men and two women between 18 and 49 years of age. Per donor, three plates each were used for CD4 naive and CD4 memory, two for CD8 naive, and one for CD8 memory. The study deeply sequenced blood TCR repertoires of five healthy adults to estimate repertoire size and the extent of clonotype sharing between individuals. Different laboratories and diverse techniques were used to prepare libraries and sequence TCR repertoires, to increase sequencing depth and limit assay-specific biases. Per donor, leukapheresis produced somewhere between about 0.8 and 9.5 billion PBMCs.

For the CD8 naive samples, CD45RO-negative cells were positively selected for CCR7, yielding a CD45RA+CCR7+ population from which TemRA cells were excluded. Healthy HIV-negative adults with no recently reported acute infections or vaccinations were included as donors. Every donor was a Caucasian adult living in Nashville, Tennessee, USA. After blood collection by leukapheresis, PBMCs were isolated using Ficoll-Histopaque density gradient centrifugation and then cryopreserved in the vapor phase of liquid nitrogen. Analytical flow cytometry was used to check the purity and quantity of each magnetically sorted T cell population. Each sorted fraction had its genomic DNA isolated and then quantified by UV absorbance on a Nanodrop 2000c. What the work shows at the level of the full study, not this receptor alone: The small number of donors limited the genetic and exposure-history diversity represented. Larger estimated clonotype richness was generally found for naive subsets than for memory subsets. Clonotypes shared by all four sorted-subset donors showed higher generation probabilities than non-shared clonotypes. Even with the large sequencing depth, rarefaction of the sorted-subset datasets indicated that sequencing was incomplete. Pairwise subsampling indicated that sequencing depth was expected to affect the degree of clonotype sharing among donors. Across a few donors, approximately 4.9% of naive CD4, roughly 3.8% of naive CD8, roughly 2.3% of memory CD4, and 0.4% to 0.45% of memory CD8 clonotypes were shared. Sampling was restricted to blood, and TCR repertoires in tissue are likely to differ from TCR repertoires in blood.

V trim: 4 bases; J trim: 4 bases; unmatched bases: 4. According to the germline V gene (reference sequence), CDR1 reads MNHEY and CDR2 reads SMNVEV. There are 15 amino acids in the CDR3, from cysteine to phenylalanine inclusive. Only CDR3 DNA remains: 45 bases, in frame from the first base. As to this clone: The specificity of this receptor is unknown. No qualities accompany the bases; no much larger clone lies one base away.

Using the deep immunoSEQ assay, multiplex PCR amplified TCR CDR3 regions from genomic DNA. For each cell subset, the extracted genomic DNA was distributed evenly across all wells of several immunoSEQ 96-well plates, and each plate served as one replicate. For sorted subsets, each replicate PCR was loaded with around 200 ng genomic DNA, equivalent to roughly 30,000 T cell genomes. The purified libraries were quantified using a Qubit 3.0 fluorometer, sized with a Bioanalyzer 2100, and then quantified again using the KAPA Library Quantification kit. Every immunoSEQ 96-well plate was sequenced on a separate single-read 150-cycle Illumina NextSeq 550 flow cell. The authors processed their data as follows. The immunoSEQ output contained only junctional sequences without quality scores, so filtering could not match that applied to full-length reads. Sequences were annotated with PyIR, a Python wrapper for IgBLAST v1.9, and V/J genes and CDR3 were assigned using IMGT germline references. Reads with weak V/J assignments (E-value above 1e-6), missing CDR3, stop codons, out-of-frame junctions, or ambiguous translated residues were removed. V3J clonotypes were defined as sequences sharing an identical inferred V gene, J gene, and CDR3 amino acid sequence. Percentage overlap between repertoires was computed as shared unique clonotypes divided by the size of the smaller repertoire. Three approaches were used to assess repertoire richness: RTK rarefaction, the Chao1 estimator, and Recon v2.1 estimates of unobserved clonotypes. OLGA was used to compute generation probabilities for all TCRbeta clonotypes that the gDNA method yielded from a handful of donors. TCRdb stores this immuneACCESS table with in-frame sequences only. Part of the clones is absent; in the studies checked, under half of the shortfall reflects unresolved V genes, and no reason is known for the rest. For V, J and clone size, that table is used; D and trimming come from the DNA. For this sample there are approximately 740,000 clones; almost 95% appear just once. 24% of the sample is taken by the ten largest.

The rearrangement combines TRBV27 with TRBJ2-2, and TRBD1 matches 9 of the central bases. The sample comprised naive CD8+ T cells sorted from blood. In light of the paper, this sample's cell subset or site label describes: CD45RA+CCR7+. The TCR was taken from a man aged 25-40 years in good health. The CDR3 loop reads CASSWRTGVTGELFF. The base sequence is TGTGCCAGCAGTTGGCGGACAGGGGTCACCGGGGAGCTGTTTTTT.